These T cell receptor beta chains were read from a single sample in a study of T cells in Graves' hyperthyroidism and ophthalmopathy. TCRdb re-analysed the multiplex PCR reads in MiXCR, keeping a single row per CDR3 protein. Found here are about 420,000 distinct CDR3 sequences, around 14% of them singletons; the top ten hold 13% to 15%. The sample taken for sequencing was blood. These receptors were collected from a woman between 18 and 30 years old with Graves' hyperthyroidism. The CDR3 runs from the conserved cysteine through the conserved F or W. A D gene is named only where the DNA matches it firmly. Clone size is not always given. Where it is, it says once, few, many or a class for expanded clones.

clone_size d_call j_call v_call cdr3_nt cdr3_aa
many TRBD1 TRBJ2-1 TRBV24-1 TGTGCCACCAGTGATTTTGTAGGGGACAGGAGCTCCTACAATGAGCAGTTCTTC CATSDFVGDRSSYNEQFF
many TRBD1 TRBJ2-7 TRBV11-2 TGTGCCAGCAGCTTAGGTATCGCCGGGACAGTCTTTTTCGAGCAGTACTTC CASSLGIAGTVFFEQYF
many . TRBJ2-4 TRBV3-1 TGTGCCAGCACCTGGAGTCCAAGGATTCAGTACTTC CASTWSPRIQYF
. TRBD1 TRBJ2-6 TRBV19 TGTGCCAGTAGACATCAGGGGGCTGGGGCCAACGTCCTGACTTTC CASRHQGAGANVLTF
once . TRBJ2-2 TRBV4-2 TGTGCCAGCAGCCAAGATTTAGCGAACACCGGGGAGCTGTTTTTT CASSQDLANTGELFF
few TRBD1 TRBJ2-7 TRBV27 TGTGCCAGCACTACCATGACAGGGGCCGAGCAGTACTTC CASTTMTGAEQYF
. TRBD2 TRBJ2-1 TRBV6-4 TGTGCCAGCAGCCATACTAGCGGGGGGGCCGGGGATAAGCAGTTCTTC CASSHTSGGAGDKQFF
. TRBD2 TRBJ2-3 TRBV2 TGTGCCAGTCGGGGGGGGGCAGATACGCAGTATTTT CASRGGADTQYF
. . TRBJ1-2 TRBV24-1 TGTGCCACCAGTGATGGTGGCAGGCGCTATGGCTACACCTTC CATSDGGRRYGYTF
few TRBD1 TRBJ1-4 TRBV5-1 TGCGCCAGCAGCTTTCAGGGGGCGGATGAAAAACTGTTTTTT CASSFQGADEKLFF
many TRBD1 TRBJ2-7 TRBV15 TGTGCCACCAGCAGACCACAGGGGTCCCTTTACGAGCAGTACTTC CATSRPQGSLYEQYF
. . TRBJ1-2 TRBV6-1 TGTGCCAGCACACGGGGCGGCTATGGCTACACCTTC CASTRGGYGYTF
many . TRBJ1-5 TRBV2 TGTGCCAGCAGTGTGCAGTCTCAAAATCAGCCCCAGCATTTT CASSVQSQNQPQHF
. TRBD2 TRBJ2-1 TRBV4-2 TGTGCCAGCAGCCAACTTGAAGCGGGGGGGCACAATGAGCAGTTCTTC CASSQLEAGGHNEQFF
many . TRBJ1-4 TRBV29-1 TGCAGCGTCCCAGGGGAGGGGGAAAAACTGTTTTTT CSVPGEGEKLFF
many . TRBJ1-6 TRBV7-3 TGTGCCAGCAGCGTGGGGGGAACGGGATCACCCCTCCACTTT CASSVGGTGSPLHF
. . TRBJ2-1 TRBV7-8 TGTGCCAGCACCAGAACGGGGGCAGGGATCTACAATGAGCAGTTCTTC CASTRTGAGIYNEQFF